This note documents a single TCR beta chain sequence. The CDR3 runs 14 residues. Germline loops: CDR1 SGHRS, CDR2 YFSETQ. Trimming took 2 bases from V and 2 from J, leaving 11 bases between them. TCRdb's table, derived via immunoSEQ multiplex PCR, lists solely in-frame clones and lacks some. The sample records roughly 140,000 clones, roughly 80% being singletons. This sample was included in a study of T cell responses to AZD1222 COVID-19 vaccine. The receptor was isolated from an adult in good health. The rearrangement links TRBV5-1 to TRBJ2-7; tentatively, D is TRBD1 (5 bases). The sequenced sample was peripheral blood, obtained on day 0 of MenACWY control vaccination. The CDR3: CASSLPGQTYEQYF. CDR3 DNA: TGCGCCAGCAGCTTACCAGGGCAAACCTACGAGCAGTACTTC.